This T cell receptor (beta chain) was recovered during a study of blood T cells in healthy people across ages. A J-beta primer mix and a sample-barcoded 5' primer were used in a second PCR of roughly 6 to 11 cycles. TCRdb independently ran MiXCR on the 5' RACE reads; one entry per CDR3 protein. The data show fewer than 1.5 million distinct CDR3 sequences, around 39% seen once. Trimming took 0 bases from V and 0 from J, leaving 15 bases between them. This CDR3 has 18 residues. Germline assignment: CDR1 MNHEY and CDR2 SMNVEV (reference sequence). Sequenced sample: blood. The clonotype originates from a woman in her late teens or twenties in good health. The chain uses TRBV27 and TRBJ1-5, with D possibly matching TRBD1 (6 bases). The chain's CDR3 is CASSLSYTGQVSNQPQHF. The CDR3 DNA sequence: TGTGCCAGCAGTTTATCGTATACGGGACAAGTTAGCAATCAGCCCCAGCATTTT.